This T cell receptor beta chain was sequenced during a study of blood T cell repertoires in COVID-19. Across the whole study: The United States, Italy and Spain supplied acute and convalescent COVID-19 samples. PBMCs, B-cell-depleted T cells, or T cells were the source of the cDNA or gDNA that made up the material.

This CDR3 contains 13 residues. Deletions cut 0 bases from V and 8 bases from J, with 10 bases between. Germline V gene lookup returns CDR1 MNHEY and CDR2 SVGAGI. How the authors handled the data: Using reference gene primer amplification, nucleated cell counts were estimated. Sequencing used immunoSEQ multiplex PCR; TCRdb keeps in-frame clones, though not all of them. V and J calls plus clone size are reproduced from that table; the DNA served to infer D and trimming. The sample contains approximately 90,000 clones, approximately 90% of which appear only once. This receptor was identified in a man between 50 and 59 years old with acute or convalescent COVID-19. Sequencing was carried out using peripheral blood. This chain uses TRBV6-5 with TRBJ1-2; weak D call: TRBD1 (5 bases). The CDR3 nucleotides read TGTGCCAGCAGTTACTCAAGGGGCTTCGGCTACACCTTC. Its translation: CASSYSRGFGYTF.